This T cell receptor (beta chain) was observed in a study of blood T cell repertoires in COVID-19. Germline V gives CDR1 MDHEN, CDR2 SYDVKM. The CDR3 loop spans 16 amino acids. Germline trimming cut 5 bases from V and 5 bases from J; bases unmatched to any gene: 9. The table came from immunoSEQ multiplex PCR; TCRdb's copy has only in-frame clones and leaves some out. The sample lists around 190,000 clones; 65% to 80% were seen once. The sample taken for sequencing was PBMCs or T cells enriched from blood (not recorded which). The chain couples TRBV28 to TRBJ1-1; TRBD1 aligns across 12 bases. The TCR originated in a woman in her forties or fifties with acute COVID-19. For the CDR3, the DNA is TGTGCCAGCAGTAGTGTGGGACAGGGGGCGCGAACTGAAGCTTTCTTT. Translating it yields CASSSVGQGARTEAFF.